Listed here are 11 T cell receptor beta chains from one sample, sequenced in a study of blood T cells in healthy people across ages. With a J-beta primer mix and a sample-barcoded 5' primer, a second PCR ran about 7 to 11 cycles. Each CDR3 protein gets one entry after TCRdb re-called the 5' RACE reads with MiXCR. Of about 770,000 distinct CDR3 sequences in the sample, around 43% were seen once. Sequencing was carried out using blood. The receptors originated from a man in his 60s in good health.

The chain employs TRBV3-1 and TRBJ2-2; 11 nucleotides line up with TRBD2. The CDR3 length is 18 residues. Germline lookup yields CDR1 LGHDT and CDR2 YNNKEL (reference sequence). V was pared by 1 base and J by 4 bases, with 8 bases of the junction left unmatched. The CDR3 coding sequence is TGTGCCAGCAGCCAAGGAGAGGCCCTAGCGGGGGGCACCGGGGAGCTGTTTTTT. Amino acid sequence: CASSQGEALAGGTGELFF.

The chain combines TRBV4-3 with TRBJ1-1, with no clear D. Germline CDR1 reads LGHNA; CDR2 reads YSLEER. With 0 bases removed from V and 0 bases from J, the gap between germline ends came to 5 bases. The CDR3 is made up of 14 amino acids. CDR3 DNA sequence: TGCGCCAGCAGCCAAGATCGCCTGAACACTGAAGCTTTCTTT. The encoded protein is CASSQDRLNTEAFF.

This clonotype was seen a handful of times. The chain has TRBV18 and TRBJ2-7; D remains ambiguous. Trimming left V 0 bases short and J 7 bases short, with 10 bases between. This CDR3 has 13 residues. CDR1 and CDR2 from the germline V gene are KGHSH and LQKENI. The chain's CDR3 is CASSPPGLREQYF. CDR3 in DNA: TGTGCCAGCTCACCACCGGGGTTGAGGGAGCAGTACTTC.

CDR3: CASRGINEQFF. The CDR3 DNA follows: TGTGCCAGCAGGGGGATTAATGAGCAGTTCTTC. The rearrangement joins TRBV3-1 to TRBJ2-1, with D hard to call. Between the trimmed V and J ends, which lost 6 bases and 7 bases, there was a span of 7 bases. This CDR3 is built from 11 residues. Per germline, CDR1 LGHDT and CDR2 YNNKEL (reference sequence).

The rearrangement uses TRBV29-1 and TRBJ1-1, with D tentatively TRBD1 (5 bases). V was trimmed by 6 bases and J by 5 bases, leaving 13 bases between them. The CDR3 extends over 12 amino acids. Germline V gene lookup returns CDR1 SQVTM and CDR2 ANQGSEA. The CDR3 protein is CSVQGWETEAFF. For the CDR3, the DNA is TGCAGCGTCCAGGGTTGGGAGACTGAAGCTTTCTTT.

In nucleotides, the CDR3 is TGCGCCAGCAGCCAAGCGCCCCCCGATACAGATACGCAGTATTTT. Translated, it gives CASSQAPPDTDTQYF. The chain uses TRBV4-3 and TRBJ2-3; D gene unclear. Per the germline V gene, CDR1 is LGHNA and CDR2 is YSLEER. V gave up 1 base and J gave up 3 bases, with 11 bases separating them. This CDR3 has 15 residues.

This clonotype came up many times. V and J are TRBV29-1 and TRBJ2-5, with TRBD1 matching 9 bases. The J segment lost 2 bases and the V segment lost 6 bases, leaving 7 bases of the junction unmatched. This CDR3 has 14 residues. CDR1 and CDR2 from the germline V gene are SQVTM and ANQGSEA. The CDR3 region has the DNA TGCAGCGTCGAAAGGGACAGGGATCAAGAGACCCAGTACTTC. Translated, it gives CSVERDRDQETQYF.

This CDR3 reads CASKGYNEQFF. The CDR3, as DNA: TGTGCCAGCAAGGGGTACAATGAGCAGTTCTTC. This chain connects TRBV6-1 to TRBJ2-1; TRBD1 is a possible D gene (5 bases). This CDR3 is built from 11 residues. The ends were cut back, 7 bases at V and 4 bases at J, with 5 bases in the middle. In germline, CDR1 is MNHNS, CDR2 SASEGT.

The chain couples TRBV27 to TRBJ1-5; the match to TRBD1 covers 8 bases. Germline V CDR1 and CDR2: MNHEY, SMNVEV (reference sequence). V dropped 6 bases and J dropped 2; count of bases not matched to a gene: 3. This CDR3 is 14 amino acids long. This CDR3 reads CASSDRGGNQPQHF. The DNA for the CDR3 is TGTGCCAGCAGCGACAGGGGTGGCAATCAGCCCCAGCATTTT.

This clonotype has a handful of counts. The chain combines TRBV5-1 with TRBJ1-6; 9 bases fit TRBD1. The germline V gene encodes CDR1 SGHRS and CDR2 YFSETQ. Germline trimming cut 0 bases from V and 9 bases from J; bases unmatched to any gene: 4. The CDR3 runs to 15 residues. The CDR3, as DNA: TGCGCCAGCAGCTTGGGCCGGGACAGGGCTTCACCCCTCCACTTT. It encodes CASSLGRDRASPLHF.

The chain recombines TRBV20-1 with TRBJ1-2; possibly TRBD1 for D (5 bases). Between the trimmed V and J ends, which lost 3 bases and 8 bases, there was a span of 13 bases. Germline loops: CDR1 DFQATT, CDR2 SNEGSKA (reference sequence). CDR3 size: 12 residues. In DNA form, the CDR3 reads TGCAGTGCTAGTCGGGACGGCGAAGGCTACACCTTC. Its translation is CSASRDGEGYTF.